Below, one TCR beta chain is given with its context. Its antigen is unknown. There are no base qualities to consult, and no much larger clone falls within one base. Libraries of naive CD8 T cells were built from anywhere between about 17,000 and 1,000,000 sorted cells, with 10%, 30% or 50% of the purified RNA used. On a BD FACSAria II, naive CD8 T cells were FACS-sorted as CD8+CD4-CCR7+CD45RA+ and collected into RLT Plus buffer. Approximately eleven TCR copies' worth of Jurkat RNA were spiked into about 19,000-1,100,000 naive CD8 T cell samples to test detection sensitivity. Enrichment of CD8 T cells was performed with RosetteSep CD8+ T Cell Enrichment Cocktail and Ficoll-Paque, after which ACK red cell lysis was carried out. The library was obtained by PCR. The instrument was a NextSeq 500. Bulk TCR libraries were made following a previously described method, with the TCR primers given in Table S5. The Qiagen AllPrep DNA/RNA kit was used to purify total RNA. Before any analysis, reads coming from multiple sequencing runs of the same library were combined into one pool. As for how the authors treated the data: Reads were retained only if an exact TCR constant sequence was present, and the retained reads were trimmed to 150 nt and grouped according to their 12-nt molecular barcodes. Reads in each barcode group were sub-clustered using a 15% Levenshtein threshold, and a quality-weighted consensus sequence was built for each RNA molecule. Non-functional sequences were discarded, and so were lower-count sequences lying one edit away from another sequence. Based on fitting two negative binomial distributions, any barcode sub-cluster with under 20% of the maximum read count was discarded. In TCRdb, the public reads were trimmed at Q25 with fastp and aligned with MiXCR, with productive beta chains retained. Merged by CDR3 protein, the rows form single entries marked with the most common genes and DNA. These V and J calls rely on TCRdb rather than the paper's analysis. The sample table records approximately 630,000 distinct CDR3 sequences; 25% of these occur just once. The ten largest clones add up to about 0.81% of the sample.

This sample was included in a study of molecular identifiers for immune sequencing clone quantification (dated by TCRdb to about 2018). Regarding the complete study: For a replicate experiment, RNA from roughly 20,000 or 100,000 naive CD8 T cells was divided into five aliquots, and four of the five aliquots were sequenced. This methods study used CD8 T cells to benchmark TCR RNA copy counting and molecular-identifier clustering-based TCR repertoire sequencing (MIDCIRS).

Summary of the overall study and its limitations: Modeling estimated about 3 recovered TCR RNA copies per cell, compared with approximately 10 by digital PCR, which implies approximately 30% capture efficiency. When barcode sub-clustering was omitted, TCR diversity was inflated by chimeric consensus sequences, with chimeras reaching as high as 47%. Spiked-in Jurkat TCR RNA equivalent to a single cell was reported to be detectable even among one million naive CD8 T cells. Spiked-in Jurkat TCR RNA (approximately 10 copies' worth), which is not part of the donor repertoire, was contained in the naive libraries. In CMV-specific effector cells, over 99% of molecules were held by clones above 20 RNA copies, whereas under 1% of molecules were held by such clones in naive cells. Highly expanded clone sizes could be underestimated if identical TCR molecules share a barcode.

This receptor was identified in a human donor in good health. Some libraries in this study had Jurkat cell RNA spiked in. The specimen sequenced was naive CD8+ T cells from blood, with Jurkat cell RNA spiked in. The cell subset or site label, read with the paper, signifies: FACS-sorted CD8+CD4-CCR7+CD45RA+ naive T cells.

Here is the DNA: TGTGCCACCAGCAGAGTAGATGGTACACAAGAGACCCAGTACTTC. This codes for CATSRVDGTQETQYF. The sequence is built from TRBV15 and TRBJ2-5, with the D gene not confidently named. Trimming at the junction amounts to 1 base on V and 2 bases on J, and the germline ends lie 11 bases apart. CDR1 and CDR2 are read off the germline V gene (reference sequence) as LNHNV and YYDKDF. Including cysteine and phenylalanine, the CDR3 has 15 amino acids. The entry retains the CDR3 DNA only, 45 bases that are in frame from base 1.